This TCR beta chain was recorded in a study of blood T cell repertoires in COVID-19. Turning to the study itself: From T cells, B-cell-depleted T cells, or PBMCs came the material, which was cDNA or gDNA.

Enrollees, roughly 18 to 90 years old, lived in roughly 24 US areas. Assignments of participants to cohorts depended upon their own reported clinical history. The CDR3 has 13 residues. V lost 4 bases, J lost 0 bases, and 7 bases lay in between. Per germline, CDR1 SQVTM and CDR2 ANQGSEA. Measured with immunoSEQ multiplex PCR; TCRdb has only the in-frame clones, and not every one. The sample has about 150,000 clones, about four fifths seen once. Sequenced material: PBMCs or T cells enriched from blood (not recorded which). The rearrangement joins TRBV29-1 to TRBJ2-1; no reliable D call. This TCR derives from a man aged 50 to 60 who had recovered from COVID-19. In nucleotides, the CDR3 is TGCAGCGTTGGTCCAGGCTCCTACAATGAGCAGTTCTTC. Translation: CSVGPGSYNEQFF.